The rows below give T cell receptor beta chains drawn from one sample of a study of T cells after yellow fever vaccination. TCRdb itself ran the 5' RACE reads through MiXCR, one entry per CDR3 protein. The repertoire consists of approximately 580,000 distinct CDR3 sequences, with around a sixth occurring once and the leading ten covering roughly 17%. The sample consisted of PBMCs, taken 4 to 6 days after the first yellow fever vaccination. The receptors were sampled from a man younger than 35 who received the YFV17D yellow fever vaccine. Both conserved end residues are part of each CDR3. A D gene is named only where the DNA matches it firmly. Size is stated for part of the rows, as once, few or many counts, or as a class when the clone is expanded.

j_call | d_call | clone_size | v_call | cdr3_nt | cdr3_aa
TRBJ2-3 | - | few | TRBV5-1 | TGCGCCAGCAGCTTGGCCGCTAGCACAGATACGCAGTATTTT | CASSLAASTDTQYF
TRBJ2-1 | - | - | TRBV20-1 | TGCAGTGCTAGGTCCCCTTTCAATGAGCAGTTCTTC | CSARSPFNEQFF
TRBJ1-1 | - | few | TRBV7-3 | TGTGCCAGCAGCTTAGAACCGGCCGGACGGGCTTTCTTT | CASSLEPAGRAFF
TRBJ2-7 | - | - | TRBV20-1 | TGCAGTGGTCGAGCGGGACAGAATTACGAGCAGTACTTC | CSGRAGQNYEQYF
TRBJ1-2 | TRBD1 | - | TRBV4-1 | TGCGCCAGCAGCCAAAGGACAGGGGACGAATTCGGCGGCTACACCTTC | CASSQRTGDEFGGYTF
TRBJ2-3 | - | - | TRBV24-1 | TGTGCCACCAGTGGAGGGGGGGATTGGTCAGATACGCAGTATTTT | CATSGGGDWSDTQYF
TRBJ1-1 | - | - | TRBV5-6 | TGTGCCAGCAGCCACAGGGAGAGGATAGCTTTCTTT | CASSHRERIAFF
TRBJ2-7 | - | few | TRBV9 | TGTGCCAGCAGCAAGGACAGCTCCTACGAGCAGTACTTC | CASSKDSSYEQYF
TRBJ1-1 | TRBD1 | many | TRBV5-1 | TGCGCCAGCAGCTTGACAGGGCAGGGGGTCACTGAAGCTTTCTTT | CASSLTGQGVTEAFF
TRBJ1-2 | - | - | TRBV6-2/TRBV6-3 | TGTGCCAGCAGAACGACAGACTATGGCTACACCTTC | CASRTTDYGYTF
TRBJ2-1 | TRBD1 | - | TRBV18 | TGTGCCAGCTCACCTGGGACAGGGGAAAGGGATGAGCAGTTCTTC | CASSPGTGERDEQFF
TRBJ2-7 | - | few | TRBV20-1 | TGCAGTGCTAGAGATCGTGGGGCAGGGTACGAGCAGTACTTC | CSARDRGAGYEQYF
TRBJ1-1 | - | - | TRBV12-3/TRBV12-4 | TGTGCCAGCAGTCGAGGTGGGACCTTGAACACTGAAGCTTTCTTT | CASSRGGTLNTEAFF
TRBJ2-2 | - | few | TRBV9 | TGTGCCAGCAGCGTAGACCACAGAGACGGGGAGCTGTTTTTT | CASSVDHRDGELFF
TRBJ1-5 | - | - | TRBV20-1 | TGCAGTGCTAGAGATCGGAGCTTCACCAATCAGCCCCAGCATTTT | CSARDRSFTNQPQHF
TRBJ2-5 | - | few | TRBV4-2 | TGTGCCAGCAGCCAAGATAAGGTCTCGGCGGAGACCCAGTACTTC | CASSQDKVSAETQYF
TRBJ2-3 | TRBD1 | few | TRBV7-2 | TGTGCCAGCAGCGAGGGACAGGCCCCATCGCAGTATTTT | CASSEGQAPSQYF
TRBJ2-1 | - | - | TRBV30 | TGTGCCTGGACGCGAAATCAGGGGATCAATGAGCAGTTCTTC | CAWTRNQGINEQFF
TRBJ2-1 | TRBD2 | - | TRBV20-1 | TGCAGTGCCCCTAAATTTGGGACTAGCGGAAATGAGCAGTTCTTC | CSAPKFGTSGNEQFF
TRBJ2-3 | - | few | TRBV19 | TGTGCCAGTAGTTTTTCCCAAGGAGGTGATACAGATACGCAGTATTTT | CASSFSQGGDTDTQYF
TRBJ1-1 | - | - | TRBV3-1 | TGTGCCAGCAGCCAAGGCAAGGACTCGGTGGCTGAAGCTTTCTTT | CASSQGKDSVAEAFF
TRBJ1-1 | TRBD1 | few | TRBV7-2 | TGTGCCAGCAGCGCAAAAGGGGGCAAGAACACTGAAGCTTTCTTT | CASSAKGGKNTEAFF
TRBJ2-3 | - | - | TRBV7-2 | TGTGCCAGCAGCTTAGGGATAGCGAGCCCAGATACGCAGTATTTT | CASSLGIASPDTQYF
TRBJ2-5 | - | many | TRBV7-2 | TGTGCCAGCAGCTTTATGGGCCCAGATATGGCCCAGTACTTC | CASSFMGPDMAQYF
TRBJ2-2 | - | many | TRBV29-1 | TGCAGCGCCGCGGCCAGGATGGTTGGCGGGGAGCTGTTTTTT | CSAAARMVGGELFF
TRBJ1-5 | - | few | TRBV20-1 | TGCAGTGCAAGGCAGTCTCACATTTATAGCAATCAGCCCCAGCATTTT | CSARQSHIYSNQPQHF
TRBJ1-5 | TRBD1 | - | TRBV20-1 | TGCAGTGCTAGTCTCGGACAGGGCTTAACCAATCAGCCCCAGCATTTT | CSASLGQGLTNQPQHF
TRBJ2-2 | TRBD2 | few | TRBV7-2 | TGTGCCAGCAGCCTCGCGGCTAGCGGCACCGGGGAGCTGTTTTTT | CASSLAASGTGELFF
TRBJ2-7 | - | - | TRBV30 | TGTGCCTGGAGGGGAGGTCCCTACGAGCAGTACTTC | CAWRGGPYEQYF
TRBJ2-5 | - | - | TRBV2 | TGTGCCAGCAGTGAAGGATACAGGGTTTATGACGAGACCCAGTACTTC | CASSEGYRVYDETQYF
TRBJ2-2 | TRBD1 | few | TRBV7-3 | TGTGCCAGCAGCTCCGGACCGGGACAGCCTGCGGAGCTGTTTTTT | CASSSGPGQPAELFF
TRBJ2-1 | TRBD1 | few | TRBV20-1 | TGCAGTGCTAGAGTAGCGACAGGGAAAAATGAGCAGTTCTTC | CSARVATGKNEQFF
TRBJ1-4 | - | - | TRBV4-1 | TGCGCCAGCAGCCAAGGGGGCGAGAGTAATGAAAAACTGTTTTTT | CASSQGGESNEKLFF
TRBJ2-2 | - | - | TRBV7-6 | TGTGCCAGCAGCTTAGCGCTCAGGAAATCGGGCACCGGGGAGCTGTTTTTT | CASSLALRKSGTGELFF
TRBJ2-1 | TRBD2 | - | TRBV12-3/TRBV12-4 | TGTGCCAGCAGTATGACTAGCGGGGCTTACAATGAGCAGTTCTTC | CASSMTSGAYNEQFF
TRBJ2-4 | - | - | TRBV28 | TGTGCCAGCAGTTCGGGGACATTACTAGCCAAAAACATTCAGTACTTC | CASSSGTLLAKNIQYF
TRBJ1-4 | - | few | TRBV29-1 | TGCAGCGTTGAGGATGAAAAACTGTTTTTT | CSVEDEKLFF
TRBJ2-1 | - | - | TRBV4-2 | TGTGCCAGCAGCCAAGAGGTGGGCAAAGCGCGGCGGATAGAGCAGTTCTTC | CASSQEVGKARRIEQFF
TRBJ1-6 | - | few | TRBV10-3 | TGTGCCATCAGTGAGGAGTTGTGGACACTGACCCATTCACCCCTCCACTTT | CAISEELWTLTHSPLHF
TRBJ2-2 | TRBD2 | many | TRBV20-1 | TGCAGTGCGATGAGCGGGGCCGGCACCGGGGAGCTGTTTTTT | CSAMSGAGTGELFF
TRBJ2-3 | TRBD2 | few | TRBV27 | TGTGCCAGCAGTTCCCCGGGACTAGCGGGGGGGGCGGATACGCAGTATTTT | CASSSPGLAGGADTQYF